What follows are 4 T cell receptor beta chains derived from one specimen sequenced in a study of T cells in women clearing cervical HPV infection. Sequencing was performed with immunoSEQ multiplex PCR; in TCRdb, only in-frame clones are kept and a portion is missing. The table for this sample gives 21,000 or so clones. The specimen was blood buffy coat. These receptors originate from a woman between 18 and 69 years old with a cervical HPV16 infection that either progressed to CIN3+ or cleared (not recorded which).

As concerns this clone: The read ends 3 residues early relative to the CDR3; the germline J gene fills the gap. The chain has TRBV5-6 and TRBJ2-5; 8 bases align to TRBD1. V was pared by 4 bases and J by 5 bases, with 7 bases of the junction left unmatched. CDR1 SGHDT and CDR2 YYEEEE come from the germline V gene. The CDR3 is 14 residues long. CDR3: CASSGGQVEETQYF. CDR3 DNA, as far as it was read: TGTGCCAGCAGCGGGGGACAGGTGGAGGAGACC.

CDR3 region: CSVRGPSTEAFF. The DNA read from the CDR3 is TGCAGCGTCAGGGGTCCCAGCACTGAA. This chain links TRBV29-1 with TRBJ1-1; D possibly corresponds to TRBD1 (6 bases). The read is 3 residues too short to cover the CDR3 end, so that end is filled in from the germline J gene. V gave up 6 bases and J gave up 4 bases, with 12 bases separating them. Per the germline V gene, CDR1 is SQVTM and CDR2 is ANQGSEA. The CDR3 length is 12 residues.

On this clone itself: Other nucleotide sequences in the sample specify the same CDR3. Here the CDR3 reads CASSIIIGQTRGNTIYF. CDR3 DNA, as far as it was read: TGTGCCAGTAGTATCATAATCGGACAGACCCGCGGGAACACC. The chain joins TRBV19 to TRBJ1-3, with D possibly matching TRBD1 (6 bases). Sequencing ends 3 residues short of the CDR3 end; the germline J gene provides the rest. CDR1 is LNHDA, CDR2 SQIVND, per germline (reference sequence). V was pared by 3 bases and J by 7 bases, with 22 bases between. This CDR3 region has 17 residues. The full variable domain, in which reference TRBV19 and TRBJ1-3 provide the parts outside the CDR3, is DGGITQSPKYLFRKEGQNVTLSCEQNLNHDAMYWYRQDPGQGLRLIYYSQIVNDFQKGDIAEGYSVSREKKESFPLTVTSAQKNPTAFYLCASSIIIGQTRGNTIYFGEGSWLTVV.

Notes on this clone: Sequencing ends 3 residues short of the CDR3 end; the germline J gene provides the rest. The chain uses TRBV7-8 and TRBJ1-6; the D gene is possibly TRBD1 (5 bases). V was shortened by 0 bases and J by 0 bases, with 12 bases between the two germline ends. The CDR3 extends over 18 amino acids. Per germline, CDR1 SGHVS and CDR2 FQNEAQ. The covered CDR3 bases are TGTGCCAGCAGCTTAGCTTTTCGGGGGAGCTCCTATAATTCACCC. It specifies CASSLAFRGSSYNSP. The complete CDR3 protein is CASSLAFRGSSYNSPLHF.